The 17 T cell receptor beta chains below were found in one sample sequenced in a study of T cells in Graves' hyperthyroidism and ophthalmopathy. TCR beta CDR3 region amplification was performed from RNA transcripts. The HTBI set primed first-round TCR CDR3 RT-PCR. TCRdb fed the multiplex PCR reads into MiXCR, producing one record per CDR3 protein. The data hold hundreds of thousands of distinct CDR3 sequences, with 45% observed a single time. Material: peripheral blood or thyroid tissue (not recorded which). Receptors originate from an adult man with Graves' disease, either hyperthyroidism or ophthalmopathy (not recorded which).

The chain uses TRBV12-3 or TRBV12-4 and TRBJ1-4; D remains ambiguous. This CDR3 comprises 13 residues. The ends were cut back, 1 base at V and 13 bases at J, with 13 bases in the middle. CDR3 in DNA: TGTGCCAGCAGTTTAGAGGAAGCTCCGCGACTGTTTTTT. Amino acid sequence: CASSLEEAPRLFF.

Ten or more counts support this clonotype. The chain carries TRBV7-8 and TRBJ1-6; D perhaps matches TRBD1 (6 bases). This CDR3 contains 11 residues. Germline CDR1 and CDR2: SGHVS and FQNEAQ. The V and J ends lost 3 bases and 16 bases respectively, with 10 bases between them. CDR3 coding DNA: TGTGCCAGCAGCTTGGGGGCAGTTCTCCACTTT. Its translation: CASSLGAVLHF.

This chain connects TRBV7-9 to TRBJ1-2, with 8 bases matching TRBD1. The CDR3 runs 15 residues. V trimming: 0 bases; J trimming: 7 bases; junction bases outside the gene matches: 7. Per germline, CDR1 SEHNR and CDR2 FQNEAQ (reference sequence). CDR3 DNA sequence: TGTGCCAGCAGCTTAGCGCCCCAGGGGGCAGTTGGCTACACCTTC. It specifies CASSLAPQGAVGYTF.

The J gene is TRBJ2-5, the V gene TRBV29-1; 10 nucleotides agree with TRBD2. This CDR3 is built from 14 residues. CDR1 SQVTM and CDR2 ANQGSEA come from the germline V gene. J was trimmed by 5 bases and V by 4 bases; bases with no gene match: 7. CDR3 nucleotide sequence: TGCAGCGTTGCTGGGCTAGCGGGAGAGGAGACCCAGTACTTC. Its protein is CSVAGLAGEETQYF.

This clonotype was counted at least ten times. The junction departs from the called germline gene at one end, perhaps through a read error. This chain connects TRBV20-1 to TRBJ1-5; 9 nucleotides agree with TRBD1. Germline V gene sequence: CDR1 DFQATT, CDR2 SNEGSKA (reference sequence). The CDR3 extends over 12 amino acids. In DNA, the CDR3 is TGCAGCGCTAGACAGGGGGGGCAGCCCCAGCATTTT. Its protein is CSARQGGQPQHF.

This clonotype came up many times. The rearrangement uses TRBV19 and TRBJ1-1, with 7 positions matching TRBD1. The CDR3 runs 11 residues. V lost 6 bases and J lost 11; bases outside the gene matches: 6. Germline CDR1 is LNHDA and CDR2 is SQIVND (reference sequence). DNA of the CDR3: TGTGCCAGTAGACGACAGGGCTGGGCTTTCTTT. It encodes CASRRQGWAFF.

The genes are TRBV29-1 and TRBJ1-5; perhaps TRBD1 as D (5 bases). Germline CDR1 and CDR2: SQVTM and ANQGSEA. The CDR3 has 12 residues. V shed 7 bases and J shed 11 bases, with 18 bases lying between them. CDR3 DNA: TGCAGCGGGGGCGAACAACAAGAGACCCAGCATTTT. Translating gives CSGGEQQETQHF.

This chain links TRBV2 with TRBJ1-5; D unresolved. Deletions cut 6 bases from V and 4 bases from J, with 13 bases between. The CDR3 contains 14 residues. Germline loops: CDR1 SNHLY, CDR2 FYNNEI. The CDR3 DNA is TGTGCCAGCAGCCCCGCGGGGAAAAATCAGCCCCAGCATTTT. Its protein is CASSPAGKNQPQHF.

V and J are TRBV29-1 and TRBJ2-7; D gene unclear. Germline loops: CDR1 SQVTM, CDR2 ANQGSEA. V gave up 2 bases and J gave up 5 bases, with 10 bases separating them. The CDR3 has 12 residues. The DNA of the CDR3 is TGCAGCGTTGAAATGCCCACAGACGAGCAGTACTTC. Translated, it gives CSVEMPTDEQYF.

CDR3 in amino acids: CASSFLGAIVRDGYTF. In nucleotides, the CDR3 is TGTGCCAGCAGCTTCCTGGGGGCAATTGTTCGTGATGGCTACACCTTC. The chain has TRBV5-6 and TRBJ1-2; D perhaps matches TRBD1 (6 bases). Trimming shortened V by 2 bases and J by 6 bases, and 20 bases separated the two germline ends. The CDR3 is 16 residues long. Looked up from germline, CDR1 is SGHDT and CDR2 is YYEEEE. Drawing the rest from reference TRBV5-6 and TRBJ1-2, the complete variable domain is DAGVTQSPTHLIKTRGQQVTLRCSPKSGHDTVSWYQQALGQGPQFIFQYYEEEERQRGNFPDRFSGHQFPNYSSELNVNALLLGDSALYLCASSFLGAIVRDGYTFGSGTRLTVV.

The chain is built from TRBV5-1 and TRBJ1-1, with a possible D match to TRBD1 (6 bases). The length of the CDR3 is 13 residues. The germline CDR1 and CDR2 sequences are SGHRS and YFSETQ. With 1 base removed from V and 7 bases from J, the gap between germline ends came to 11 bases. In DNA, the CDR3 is TGCGCCAGCAGCTTGAACCGGGACAATGAAGCTTTCTTT. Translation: CASSLNRDNEAFF.

The CDR3 region is CASSYSVVGTADGYTF. Written as DNA, the CDR3 is TGTGCCAGCAGTTACTCAGTGGTCGGGACAGCTGATGGCTACACCTTC. This chain links TRBV6-5 with TRBJ1-2; 7 bases agree with TRBD1. The ends lost 0 bases at V and 6 bases at J; junction bases unmatched: 10. CDR3 length equals 16 residues. CDR1 and CDR2 from the germline V gene are MNHEY and SVGAGI.

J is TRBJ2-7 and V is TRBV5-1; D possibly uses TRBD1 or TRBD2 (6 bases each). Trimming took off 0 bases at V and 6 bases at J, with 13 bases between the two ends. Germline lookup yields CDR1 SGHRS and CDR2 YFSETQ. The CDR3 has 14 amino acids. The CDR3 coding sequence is TGCGCCAGCAGCTTGGCCGGGGGCTCGACCGAGCAGTACTTC. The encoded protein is CASSLAGGSTEQYF.

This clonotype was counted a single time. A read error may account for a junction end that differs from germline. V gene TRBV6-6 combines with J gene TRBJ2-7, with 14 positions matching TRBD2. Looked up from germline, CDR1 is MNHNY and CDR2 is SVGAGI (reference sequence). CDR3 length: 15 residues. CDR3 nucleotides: TGTGCCATCAGTGGGACTAGCGGGAGCGTCGACGAGCAGTACTTC. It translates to CAISGTSGSVDEQYF.

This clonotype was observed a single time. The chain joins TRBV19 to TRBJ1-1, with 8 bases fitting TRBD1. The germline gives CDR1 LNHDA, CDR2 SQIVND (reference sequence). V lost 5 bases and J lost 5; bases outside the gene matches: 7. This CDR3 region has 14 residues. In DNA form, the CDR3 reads TGTGCCAGTAGTCCAGGGGGCGCGGAGACTGAAGCTTTCTTT. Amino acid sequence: CASSPGGAETEAFF. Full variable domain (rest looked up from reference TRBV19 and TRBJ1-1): DGGITQSPKYLFRKEGQNVTLSCEQNLNHDAMYWYRQDPGQGLRLIYYSQIVNDFQKGDIAEGYSVSREKKESFPLTVTSAQKNPTAFYLCASSPGGAETEAFFGQGTRLTVV.

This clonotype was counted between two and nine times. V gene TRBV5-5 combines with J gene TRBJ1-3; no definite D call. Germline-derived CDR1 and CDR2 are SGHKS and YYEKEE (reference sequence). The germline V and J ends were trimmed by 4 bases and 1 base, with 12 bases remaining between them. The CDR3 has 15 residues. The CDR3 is CASSQLGMSGNTIYF. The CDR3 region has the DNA TGTGCCAGCAGCCAACTGGGGATGTCTGGAAACACCATATATTTT.

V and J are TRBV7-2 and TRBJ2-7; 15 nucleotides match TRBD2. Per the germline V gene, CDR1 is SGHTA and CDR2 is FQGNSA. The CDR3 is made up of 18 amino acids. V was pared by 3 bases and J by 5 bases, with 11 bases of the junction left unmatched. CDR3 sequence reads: CASSLGGTSGGSWDEQYF. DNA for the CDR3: TGTGCCAGCAGCTTGGGGGGGACTAGCGGGGGGAGCTGGGACGAGCAGTACTTC.